This T cell receptor beta chain is from a study of cytomegalovirus exposure and HLA in healthy donors. The study's findings and limits: Later on, an analysis found that several of the most significant clusters appeared to be linked to common viral pathogens, which included parvovirus B19. Association with HLA alleles at 0.05 false discovery rate was found for 16,951 TCR beta sequences in a later analysis. A few V segments could not be told apart, such as TRBV6-2 and TRBV6-3, and were left out.

Germline V CDR1 and CDR2: MNHEY, SVGAGI. This CDR3 comprises 15 residues. Trimming cost V 8 bases and J 6 bases, with 19 bases left between them. Vbeta (60) and Jbeta (13) primers were used in the PCR. Assay: immunoSEQ multiplex PCR; the TCRdb copy retains only in-frame clones and omits some. In the table there are more than 200,000 clones, 82% of which are singletons. The table lists this clone with a few counts. Its antigen is not known. The study sampled nominally healthy donors, though unrecorded immune exposures were likely. The source material was PBMCs. This sequence was found in a man aged 35-49 years in good health and CMV-seropositive. The rearrangement joins TRBV6-5 to TRBJ2-2; TRBD1 is a possible D gene (8 bases). This CDR3 is CASGTGQGGAGELFF. The DNA for the CDR3 is TGTGCCAGCGGCACCGGACAGGGAGGGGCCGGGGAGCTGTTTTTT.